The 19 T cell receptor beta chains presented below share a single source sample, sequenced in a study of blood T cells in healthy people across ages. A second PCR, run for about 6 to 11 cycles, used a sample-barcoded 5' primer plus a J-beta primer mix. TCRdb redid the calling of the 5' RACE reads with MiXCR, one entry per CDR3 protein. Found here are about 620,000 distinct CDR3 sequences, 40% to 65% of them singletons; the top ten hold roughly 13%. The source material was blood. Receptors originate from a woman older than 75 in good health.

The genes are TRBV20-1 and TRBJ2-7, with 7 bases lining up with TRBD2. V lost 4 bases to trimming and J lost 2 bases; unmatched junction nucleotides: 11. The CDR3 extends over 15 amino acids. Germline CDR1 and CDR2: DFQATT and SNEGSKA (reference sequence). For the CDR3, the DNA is TGCAGTGCTATAGGAGGGAGGGGAAGAGCCTACGAGCAGTACTTC. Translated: CSAIGGRGRAYEQYF.

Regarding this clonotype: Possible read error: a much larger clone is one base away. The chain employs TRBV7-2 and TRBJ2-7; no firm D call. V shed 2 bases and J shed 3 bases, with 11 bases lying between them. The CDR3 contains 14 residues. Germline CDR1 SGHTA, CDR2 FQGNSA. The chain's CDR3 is CTSSLISAIYEQYF. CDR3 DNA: TGTACCAGCAGCTTAATATCCGCTATCTACGAGCAGTACTTC.

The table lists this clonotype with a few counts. The CDR3 nucleotides are TGCAGTGCACAGACAGGGGTCTACACCGGGGAGCTGTTTTTT. Translated, it gives CSAQTGVYTGELFF. The chain joins TRBV20-1 to TRBJ2-2; TRBD1 matches 8 bases. Germline V gene sequence: CDR1 DFQATT, CDR2 SNEGSKA (reference sequence). This CDR3 has 14 residues. With V trimmed by 6 bases and J by 3 bases, 6 bases remained unmatched.

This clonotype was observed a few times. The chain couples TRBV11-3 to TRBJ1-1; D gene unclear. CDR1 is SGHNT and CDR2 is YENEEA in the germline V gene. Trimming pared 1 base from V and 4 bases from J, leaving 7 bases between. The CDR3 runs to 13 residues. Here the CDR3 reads CASSLVLGTEAFF. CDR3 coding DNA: TGTGCCAGCAGCTTAGTTCTGGGCACTGAAGCTTTCTTT.

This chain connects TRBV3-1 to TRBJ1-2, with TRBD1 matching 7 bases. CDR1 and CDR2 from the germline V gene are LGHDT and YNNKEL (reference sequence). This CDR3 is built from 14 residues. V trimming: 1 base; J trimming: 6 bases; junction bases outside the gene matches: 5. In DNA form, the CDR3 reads TGTGCCAGCAGCCAAGGCGGGACAGTTAATGGCTACACCTTC. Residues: CASSQGGTVNGYTF. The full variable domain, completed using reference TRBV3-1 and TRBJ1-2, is DTAVSQTPKYLVTQMGNDKSIKCEQNLGHDTMYWYKQDSKKFLKIMFSYNNKELIINETVPNRFSPKSPDKAHLNLHINSLELGDSAVYFCASSQGGTVNGYTFGSGTRLTVV.

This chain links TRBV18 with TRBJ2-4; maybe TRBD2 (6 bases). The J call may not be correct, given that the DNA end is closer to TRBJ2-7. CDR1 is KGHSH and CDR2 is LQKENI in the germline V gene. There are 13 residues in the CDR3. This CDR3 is CASSLPGGDEQYF. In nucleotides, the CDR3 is TGTGCCAGCTCCCTCCCGGGCGGGGACGAGCAGTACTTC.

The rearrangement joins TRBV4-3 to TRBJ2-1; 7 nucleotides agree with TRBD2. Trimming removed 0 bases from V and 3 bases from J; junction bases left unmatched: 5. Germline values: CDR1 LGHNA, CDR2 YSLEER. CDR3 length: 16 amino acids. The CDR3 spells CASSQERSGIYNEQFF. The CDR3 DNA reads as TGCGCCAGCAGCCAAGAGAGGAGCGGGATCTACAATGAGCAGTTCTTC.

Written as DNA, the CDR3 is TGTGCCAGCAGCCAAGGCGCGGGAGGGAGGCAAGAGACCCAGTACTTC. This codes for CASSQGAGGRQETQYF. This chain joins TRBV4-2 and TRBJ2-5; 9 positions agree with TRBD2. The CDR3 spans 16 residues. Germline loops: CDR1 LGHNA, CDR2 YNFKEQ. V dropped 1 base and J dropped 2; count of bases not matched to a gene: 5.

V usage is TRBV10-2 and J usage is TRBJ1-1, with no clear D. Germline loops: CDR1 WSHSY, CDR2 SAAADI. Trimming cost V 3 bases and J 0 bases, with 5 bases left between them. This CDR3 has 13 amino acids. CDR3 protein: CASSELLNTEAFF. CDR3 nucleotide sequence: TGCGCCAGCAGTGAACTGCTGAACACTGAAGCTTTCTTT.

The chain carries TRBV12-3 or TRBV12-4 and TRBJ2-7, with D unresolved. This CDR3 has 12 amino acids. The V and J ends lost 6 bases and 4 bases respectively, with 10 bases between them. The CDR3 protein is CASSLKLYEQYF. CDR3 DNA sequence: TGTGCCAGCAGCTTAAAGTTGTACGAGCAGTACTTC.

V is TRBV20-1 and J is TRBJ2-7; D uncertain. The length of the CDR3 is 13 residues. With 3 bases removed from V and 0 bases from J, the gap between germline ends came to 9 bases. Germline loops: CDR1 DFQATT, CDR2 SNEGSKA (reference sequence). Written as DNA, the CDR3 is TGCAGTGCTAGTGTCCCTTTCTCCTACGAGCAGTACTTC. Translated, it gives CSASVPFSYEQYF.

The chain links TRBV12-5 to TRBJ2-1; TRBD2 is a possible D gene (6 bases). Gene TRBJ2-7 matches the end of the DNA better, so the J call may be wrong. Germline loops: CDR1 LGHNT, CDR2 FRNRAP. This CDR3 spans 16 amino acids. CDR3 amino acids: CASGLVAGGFYNEQYF. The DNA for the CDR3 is TGTGCTAGTGGTTTGGTAGCGGGCGGGTTTTACAATGAGCAGTACTTC.

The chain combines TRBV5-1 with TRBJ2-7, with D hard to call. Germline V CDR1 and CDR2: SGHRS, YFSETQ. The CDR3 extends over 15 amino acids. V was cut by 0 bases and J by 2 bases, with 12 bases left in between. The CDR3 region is CASSLVTGWTYEQYF. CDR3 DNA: TGCGCCAGCAGCTTGGTTACTGGCTGGACCTACGAGCAGTACTTC.

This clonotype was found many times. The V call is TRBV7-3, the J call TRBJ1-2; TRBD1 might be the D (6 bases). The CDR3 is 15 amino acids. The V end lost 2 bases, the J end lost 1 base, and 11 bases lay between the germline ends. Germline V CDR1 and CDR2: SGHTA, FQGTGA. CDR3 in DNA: TGTGCCAGCAGCTTACAGGGGAACATTAACTATGGCTACACCTTC. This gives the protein CASSLQGNINYGYTF.

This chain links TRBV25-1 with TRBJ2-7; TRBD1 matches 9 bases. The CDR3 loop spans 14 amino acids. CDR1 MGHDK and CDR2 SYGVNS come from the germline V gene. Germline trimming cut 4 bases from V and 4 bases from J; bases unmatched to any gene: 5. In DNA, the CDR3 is TGTGCCAGCAGTGGGACAGGGGCTGATTACGAGCAGTACTTC. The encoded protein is CASSGTGADYEQYF.

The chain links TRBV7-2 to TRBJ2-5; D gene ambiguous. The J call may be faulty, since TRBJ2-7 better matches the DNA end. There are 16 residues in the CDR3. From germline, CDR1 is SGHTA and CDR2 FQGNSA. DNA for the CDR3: TGTGCCAGCAGCTTAGCAGGAAATGACTTCTTGTACGAGCAGTACTTC. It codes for CASSLAGNDFLYEQYF.

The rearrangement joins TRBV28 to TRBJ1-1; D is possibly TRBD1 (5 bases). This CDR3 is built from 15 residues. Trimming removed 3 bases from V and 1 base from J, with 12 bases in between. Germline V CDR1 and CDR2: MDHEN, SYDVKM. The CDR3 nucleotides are TGTGCCAGCAGTTTGGCTGGGGCGCAGAACACTGAAGCTTTCTTT. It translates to CASSLAGAQNTEAFF.

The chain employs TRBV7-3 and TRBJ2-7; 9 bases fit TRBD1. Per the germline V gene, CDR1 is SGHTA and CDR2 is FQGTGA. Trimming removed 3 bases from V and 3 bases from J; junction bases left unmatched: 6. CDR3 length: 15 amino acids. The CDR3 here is CASSLTGGPYYEQYF. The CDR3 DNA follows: TGTGCCAGCAGCTTGACAGGGGGACCCTACTACGAGCAGTACTTC.

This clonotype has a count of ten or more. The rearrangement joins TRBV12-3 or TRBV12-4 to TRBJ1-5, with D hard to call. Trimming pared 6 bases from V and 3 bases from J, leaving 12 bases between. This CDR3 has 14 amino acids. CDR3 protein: CASSRTENNQPQHF. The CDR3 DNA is TGTGCCAGCAGCCGAACAGAAAACAATCAGCCCCAGCATTTT.